This T cell receptor beta chain was recovered during a study of radiotherapy plus CTLA-4 blockade in lung cancer. Study as a whole: Objective responses arose in approximately 20% of patients, and around 32% experienced disease control.

As for this clone: As yet, its antigen is unknown.

The study, taken as a whole, reports: Tumor-origin TCR clones grew in blood after radiotherapy plus ipilimumab. Reports state that early shifts in blood T cell clones, with interferon-beta, best predicted response.

Chemo-refractory metastatic non-small-cell lung cancer patients were treated with focal radiation plus CTLA-4 blockade with ipilimumab. Profiling relied on immunoSEQ multiplex PCR, and the TCRdb table lists in-frame clones only, not all of them. Of around 82,000 clones listed, roughly four fifths are singletons. Losses at the gene ends were 8 bases for V and 0 bases for J; bases not matched to a gene: 3. Germline V gives CDR1 MDHEN, CDR2 SYDVKM. The CDR3 is made up of 14 amino acids. The clonotype originates from a human donor with non-small cell lung cancer who had stable disease on radiotherapy plus ipilimumab. This material consisted of peripheral blood, taken from a patient treated with radiotherapy plus ipilimumab. The chain uses TRBV28 and TRBJ1-4, with 7 bases matching TRBD1. CDR3 loop: CASQGVATNEKLFF. As DNA, the CDR3 is TGTGCCAGCCAGGGGGTGGCAACTAATGAAAAACTGTTTTTT.